The present T cell receptor beta chain was sequenced within a study of shared clonotypes between healthy human individuals. CDR3 length: 15 residues. Trimming left V 4 bases short and J 2 bases short, with 9 bases between. Germline V gene lookup returns CDR1 LNHDA and CDR2 SQIVND (reference sequence). Repertoires were generated with immunoSEQ multiplex PCR, while TCRdb's copy carries only in-frame clones and drops some. The sample holds about a million clones, about 80% seen once. This chain links TRBV19 with TRBJ2-6; the D gene is possibly TRBD2 (6 bases). The source material was memory CD4+ T cells sorted from blood. Described subset: CD45RA-negative fraction. This clonotype was sampled from a man between 18 and 35 years old in good health. The CDR3 coding sequence is TGTGCCAGTAGTAGCTGGGGGGCTGGGGCCAACGTCCTGACTTTC. Its translation is CASSSWGAGANVLTF.